This is a list of T cell receptor beta chains from one sample in a study of tumour-infiltrating T cells in Burkitt lymphoma. The repertoire was sequenced with immunoSEQ multiplex PCR; TCRdb's copy has only in-frame clones and lacks some. The data show 13,000 to 15,000 clones, with over 30% seen just once and roughly 6.2% held by the top ten. Sequenced: tumor tissue. The receptors originated from a human donor with diffuse large B-cell lymphoma. Each CDR3 is given with its conserved first and last residue. The D gene is left open where the match is weak. Some rows mark clone size as missing; the rest say once, few, many or name a class of expanded clone.

d_call: NA; v_call: TRBV6-4; j_call: TRBJ1-2; clone_size: NA; cdr3_nt: TGTGCCAGCAGCCAAACAGAGACAGTTAACTATGGCTACACCTTC; cdr3_aa: CASSQTETVNYGYTF
d_call: TRBD2; v_call: TRBV9; j_call: TRBJ2-3; clone_size: NA; cdr3_nt: TGTGCCAGCAGCGCGGCGGGGGGAATGAACACAGATACGCAGTATTTT; cdr3_aa: CASSAAGGMNTDTQYF
d_call: NA; v_call: TRBV6-5; j_call: TRBJ2-7; clone_size: NA; cdr3_nt: TGTGCCAGCTGCTACGACTCCACCGAGCAGTACTTC; cdr3_aa: CASCYDSTEQYF
d_call: TRBD2; v_call: TRBV7-6; j_call: TRBJ2-1; clone_size: NA; cdr3_nt: TGTGCCAGCAGCTTAGCCCCGGGACTAGCGGGAGGAAGGAATGAGCAGTTCTTC; cdr3_aa: CASSLAPGLAGGRNEQFF
d_call: NA; v_call: TRBV30; j_call: TRBJ2-4; clone_size: NA; cdr3_nt: TGTGCCTGGAGCCTTAGCGGTGGGGTGAGGGACATTCAGTACTTC; cdr3_aa: CAWSLSGGVRDIQYF
d_call: TRBD2; v_call: TRBV18; j_call: TRBJ2-3; clone_size: NA; cdr3_nt: TGTGCCAGCTCCTGGGACTACCAGAACACAGATACGCAGTATTTT; cdr3_aa: CASSWDYQNTDTQYF
d_call: NA; v_call: TRBV30; j_call: TRBJ1-2; clone_size: few; cdr3_nt: TGTGCCTGGAGTGTAGAGGCAGGGGTTCCTGGCTACACCTTC; cdr3_aa: CAWSVEAGVPGYTF
d_call: NA; v_call: TRBV5-4; j_call: TRBJ2-5; clone_size: NA; cdr3_nt: TGTGCCAGCAGTCTAGACACGGGGGAGACCCAGTACTTC; cdr3_aa: CASSLDTGETQYF
d_call: NA; v_call: TRBV2; j_call: TRBJ1-3; clone_size: NA; cdr3_nt: TGTGCCAGCAGTCCCCAGGTTTCTGGAAACACCATATATTTT; cdr3_aa: CASSPQVSGNTIYF
d_call: NA; v_call: TRBV6-5; j_call: TRBJ2-3; clone_size: NA; cdr3_nt: TGTGCCAGCGGCCTGGCAGATACGCAGTATTTT; cdr3_aa: CASGLADTQYF
d_call: NA; v_call: TRBV7-9; j_call: TRBJ2-3; clone_size: NA; cdr3_nt: TGTGCCAGCAGCTCCTCGGGACCAACGAGCACAGATACGCAGTATTTT; cdr3_aa: CASSSSGPTSTDTQYF
d_call: TRBD2; v_call: TRBV5-5; j_call: TRBJ2-1; clone_size: NA; cdr3_nt: TGTGCCAGCAGCCAGGGGACTAGCGGCCTCGGGGATGAGCAGTTCTTC; cdr3_aa: CASSQGTSGLGDEQFF
d_call: NA; v_call: TRBV28; j_call: TRBJ1-1; clone_size: medium-sized; cdr3_nt: TGTGCCAGCAGACGTAGGGACGCTTTCTTT; cdr3_aa: CASRRRDAFF
d_call: TRBD1; v_call: TRBV13; j_call: TRBJ2-2; clone_size: NA; cdr3_nt: TGTGCCAGCAGCTTAAGGGACAGGGGAAGCACCGGGGAGCTGTTTTTT; cdr3_aa: CASSLRDRGSTGELFF
d_call: NA; v_call: TRBV5-1; j_call: TRBJ2-3; clone_size: NA; cdr3_nt: TGCGCCAGCAGCTTGCCGGGAGAGACAGATACGCAGTATTTT; cdr3_aa: CASSLPGETDTQYF
d_call: NA; v_call: TRBV6-5; j_call: TRBJ1-1; clone_size: few; cdr3_nt: TGTGCCAGCAGTGCCGGGCCCTACCTCGCTGAAGCTTTCTTT; cdr3_aa: CASSAGPYLAEAFF